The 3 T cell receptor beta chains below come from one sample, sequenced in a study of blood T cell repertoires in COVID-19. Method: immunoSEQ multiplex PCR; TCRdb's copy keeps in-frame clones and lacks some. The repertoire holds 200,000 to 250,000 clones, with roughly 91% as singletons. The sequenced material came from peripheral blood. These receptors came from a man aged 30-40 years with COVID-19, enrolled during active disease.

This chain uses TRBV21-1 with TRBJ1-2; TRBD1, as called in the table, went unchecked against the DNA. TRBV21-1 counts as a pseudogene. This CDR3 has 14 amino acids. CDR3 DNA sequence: TGTGCCAGCAGCAAAGTGGCACCTGAACGTGGCTACACCTTC. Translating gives CASSKVAPERGYTF.

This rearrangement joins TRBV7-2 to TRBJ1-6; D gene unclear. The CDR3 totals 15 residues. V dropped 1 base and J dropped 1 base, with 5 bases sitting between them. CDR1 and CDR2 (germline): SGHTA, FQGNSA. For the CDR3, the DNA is TGTGCCAGCAGCTTAGTCATTTCCTATAATTCACCCCTCCACTTT. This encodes CASSLVISYNSPLHF.

The DNA for the CDR3 is TGTGCCAGCAGCCCCCGGGACAGGGGTCTGGGGAACACTGAAGCTTTCTTT. This encodes CASSPRDRGLGNTEAFF. The V and J genes are TRBV7-9 and TRBJ1-1, with 10 bases lining up with TRBD1. Germline lookup yields CDR1 SEHNR and CDR2 FQNEAQ (reference sequence). The CDR3 is 17 amino acids. V shed 5 bases, J shed 1 base, and the junction held 10 bases outside the gene matches.